This TCR beta chain came from a study of T cells after yellow fever vaccination. In its sample, this clonotype was seen many times. TCRdb reprocessed the 5' RACE reads via MiXCR and lists one record per CDR3 protein. The profile covers more than 120,000 distinct CDR3 sequences, with about 8% appearing a single time and under 0.85% taken by the ten largest. This receptor was taken from a man aged 30 to 39 who received the YFV17D yellow fever vaccine. The specimen comprised CD4+ T cells sorted from PBMCs, sampled 5 days after the yellow fever booster vaccination.

CDR3 in amino acids: CASGLQGTSNEKLFF. CDR3 coding DNA: TGTGCTAGTGGTTTACAGGGTACGTCTAATGAAAAACTGTTTTTT. The genes are TRBV12-5 and TRBJ1-4; possibly TRBD1 for D (6 bases). V was cut by 3 bases and J by 3 bases, with 11 bases left in between. CDR1 is LGHNT and CDR2 is FRNRAP in the germline V gene. The CDR3 length is 15 residues.